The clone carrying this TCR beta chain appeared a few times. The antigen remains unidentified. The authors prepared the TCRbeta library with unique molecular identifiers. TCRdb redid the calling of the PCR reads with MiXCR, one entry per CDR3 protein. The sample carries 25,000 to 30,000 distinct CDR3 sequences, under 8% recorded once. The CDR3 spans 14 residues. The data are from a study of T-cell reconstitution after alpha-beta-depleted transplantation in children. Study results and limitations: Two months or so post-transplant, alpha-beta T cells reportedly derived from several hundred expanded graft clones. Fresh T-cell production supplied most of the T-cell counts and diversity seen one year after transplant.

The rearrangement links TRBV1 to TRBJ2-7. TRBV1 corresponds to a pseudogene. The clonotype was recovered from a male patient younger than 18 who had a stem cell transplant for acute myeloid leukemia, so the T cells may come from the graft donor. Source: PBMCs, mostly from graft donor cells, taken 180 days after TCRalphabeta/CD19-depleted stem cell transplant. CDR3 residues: CTSSQDPKDGEQYV. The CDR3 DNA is TGCACCAGCAGCCAAGATCCTAAGGATGGTGAGCAGTACGTC.